One T cell receptor beta chain is described in this entry. This clone's antigen is unknown. The sample holds no much larger clone one base away, and base qualities are not on file. The sample is drawn from a study of cytomegalovirus exposure and HLA in healthy donors (dated by TCRdb to about 2017). Background on the whole study: According to an earlier analysis of 587 of the donors, roughly 180 million T cells yielded 117 million unique TCR beta sequences and 276 Gb of sequence data. An early release covering roughly 600 HLA-typed donors comprised approximately 300 gigabases of sequencing data and tens of millions of unique TCR sequences. Of the approximately 400 genotyped donors, 80% to 90% were placed in the genetic ancestry cluster associated with self-reported Caucasian donors. The study aimed to test whether signatures of past pathogen exposure could be identified by cataloging public T cell receptors. The study used immunosequencing to profile the T cell repertoires of several hundred subjects and linked those repertoires to cytomegalovirus serostatus. Along with the approximately 620-subject first cohort, a separate validation cohort of 120 different subjects was used. To predict cytomegalovirus infection status, the study combined high-throughput TCR immunosequencing, statistical association of individual TCRs with disease status, and machine learning. To study patterns of TCR occurrence, a later analysis re-analyzed previously published TCR beta repertoires from around 660 donors and added high-resolution HLA genotyping. The later analysis used no new phenotypic data to find candidate immune exposures, relying instead on TCR beta sequences and their occurrence across donors. An earlier analysis of some 600 of the donors applied high-throughput TCR beta sequencing to assess whether each TCR beta V gene segment acted as functional or pseudogenic. Donor age, sex, ethnicity and CMV serostatus were collected together with the repertoire data. A later genetic analysis took genome-wide SNP genotypes for about 65% of the 666 donors and used that subset as a discovery cohort. All discovery cohort repertoires had been generated using a single sequencing platform. HLA typing covered class I and class II loci at four-digit resolution. Typing coverage varied by locus: 629-630 donors for A, B, C, DRB1 and DQB1; 522 for DQA1; around 570 for DPA1; under 490 for DPB1. Because of strong linkage in the cohort, four to six DR-DQ haplotypes were treated as single units for association and clustering. Among around 400 genotyped donors of the cohort, an average of approximately 240,000 unique TCR beta nucleotide sequences were sequenced per donor, about a sixth of them non-productive.

The method behind the library was the immunoSEQ multiplex PCR assay. The multiplex PCR relied on a mix of 60 forward primers for TCR Vbeta segments and 13 reverse primers for TCR Jbeta segments. The CDR3 region of rearranged TCR beta genes was amplified from genomic DNA by a multiplex PCR assay. On the Illumina HiSeq System, the amplified TCR beta libraries were sequenced as 87-base-pair reads. Regarding the original processing steps: A later analysis tallied roughly 76 million unique TCR beta chains across the 666 repertoires, and around 10 million of those chains were shared by two or more donors. Raw reads were error-corrected and collapsed into unique sequences with a nearest-neighbor algorithm that merged closely related sequences to remove PCR and sequencing errors. To assign V, D and J gene segments, CDR3 sequences were aligned to IMGT reference sequences. Each retained sequence needed at least a six-nucleotide match to both a V gene segment and a J gene segment. Rearrangements were called productive when the CDR3 lacked stop codons and stayed in frame with V and J; all others were non-productive. Following IMGT convention, CDR3 was defined as the stretch from the second conserved V-encoded cysteine up to the conserved J-encoded phenylalanine. The earlier analysis of around 640 of the donors excluded sequences that lacked an unambiguous match to a single V gene segment. An earlier analysis of roughly 590 of the donors called V segments functional above 56.7% productive rearrangements and segregating when the between-donor standard deviation exceeded 5%. A statistical classification framework was built for diagnosing cytomegalovirus status from the catalog of TCR beta chain sequences. In a later analysis, TCR nucleotide sequences were compared against IMGT/GENE-DB human TR gene sequences so that V and J genes could be assigned. Using the TCRdist pipeline, a later analysis assigned CDR3 sequences along with most-parsimonious VDJ recombination scenarios. In a later analysis, each TCR beta chain was defined by its CDR3 amino acid sequence together with its V-gene family, and reads lacking a unique V-gene family were excluded. To address suspected cross-contamination and a sequencing artifact, a later analysis removed a few hundred highly shared, low-generation-probability nucleotide sequences. In a later analysis, a clonal expansion index was calculated for each public chain from normalized within-repertoire ranks of inferred template counts. Generation probabilities in a later analysis came from a VDJ recombination model fitted to out-of-frame rearrangements, and those results were checked against IGoR. In a later analysis, TCR-TCR, TCR-HLA and TCR-CMV co-occurrence was scored with hypergeometric tests, and a repertoire-size bias correction was applied to TCR pairs. To estimate false discovery rates, a later analysis permuted the HLA or CMV assignments 20 times. In a later analysis, co-occurring TCRs were grouped using DBSCAN, and TCRdist sequence similarity was added for clustering within HLA-allele-positive subsets. Repertoires with fewer than 30,000 or more than 120,000 public chains, plus five repertoires with anomalous nucleotide sharing, were excluded from co-occurrence clustering. This immuneACCESS table, as held by TCRdb, lists in-frame sequences with V and J called but not all clones. Of the missing ones, under half trace to an unresolved V gene in checked studies; the others have no known cause. V, J and clone size are those of that table, while D and trimming were read from the DNA. Recorded for this sample are approximately 150,000 clones; 65% to 70% of them occurred a single time. 3.5% to 5% of the sample belongs to the ten largest clones.

Overall results and qualifications from the work: A later analysis found that HLA-associated TCR beta chains were more clonally expanded and had lower generation probabilities than equally common non-associated chains. According to a later analysis, parvovirus B19, influenza, CMV and Epstein-Barr virus appeared linked to several top co-occurrence clusters. Sequencing depth was assumed to be roughly uniform across donors in the presence/absence analyses, though that assumption may not hold. A later analysis associated roughly 17,000 TCR beta sequences with specific HLA alleles at a false discovery rate of 0.05. A further reported finding was that TCR beta sequences accurately predicted the HLA-A and HLA-B alleles for most subjects in the first cohort. In vitro tests confirmed that three of the cytomegalovirus-associated TCR beta chains recognize cytomegalovirus antigens. Linkage disequilibrium might explain the correlated functional status among segregating V segments, but an unknown experimental factor could not be excluded. A total of roughly 160 TCR beta chains were listed by the study as associated with cytomegalovirus. According to a later analysis, TCR association rates differed among HLA loci, with DRB1 alleles showing the most associated TCRs and HLA-C alleles showing the fewest. For the cohort, immune exposure information was limited to CMV serostatus. Approximately 18 rarely observed V segments, including chromosome 9 orphons, were excluded from the earlier analysis of several hundred of the donors because counts were too low. An association between a missense DCLRE1C variant and V-gene and J-gene trimming of TCR beta chains was found in a later genetic analysis and replicated in an independent cohort. In a later analysis, most CMV-associated TCR beta chains were found to appear HLA-restricted, with HLA associations seemingly driven largely by CMV exposure. The authors suggested that the approach could potentially be extended to other disease states and immunological phenotypes. Only TCR beta chains were sequenced in this cohort, and the absence of alpha or paired-chain data limited detectable features. Most TCR sequences were observed very rarely across donors, whereas some public TCRs were present in many individuals. In an earlier analysis of some 640 of the donors, most TCR beta V segments were observed in productive rearrangements about 87% or about 30% of the time, broadly matching IMGT annotations. Strong co-occurrence of HLA alleles, especially DR and DQ, made assigning TCR associations to individual alleles difficult. A group of highly shared sequence variants was considered likely to be a technical artifact of the sequencing pipeline. In a later genetic analysis, fewer N-insertions in productive TCRs were reported among donors in an Asian-associated ancestry cluster than the approximately 630-donor mean. Because HLA typing was unavailable for some donors at each locus, only the typed subset was used in association tests. The classifier was reported to diagnose cytomegalovirus status with high specificity and sensitivity in both the original cohort and the validation cohort.

The cohort was made up of several hundred healthy bone marrow donors. All cohort members were sampled while nominally healthy, although unrecorded immune exposures were likely present. The donor tested CMV seropositive and was one of the 289 seropositive cohort members. Each donor provided a peripheral blood sample, and peripheral blood mononuclear cells were used for TCR beta sequencing. The Qiagen DNeasy Blood Extraction Kit was used to extract genomic DNA from the blood cell samples. The receptor comes from a woman in her late teens or twenties in good health and CMV-seropositive. The sequenced material came from PBMCs.

The DNA is TGTGCCAGCAGCTTGAGCGGGCCGGGAGAAAAACTGTTTTTT. Translation gives CASSLSGPGEKLFF. The rearrangement combines TRBV7-2 with TRBJ1-4; the D gene lacks a confident call. The germline ends are 13 bases apart after V is trimmed by 3 bases and J by 8 bases. The CDR3 contains 14 residues, cysteine and phenylalanine counted. CDR3 DNA is the only sequence kept; it has 42 bases, read in frame from the first base. Reading the germline V gene gives CDR1 SGHTA and CDR2 FQGNSA.